This TCR beta chain was sequenced for a study of blood T cells in healthy people across ages. This clonotype appeared a few times. Drawing of peripheral blood yielded 8.5 to 10 milliliters from each donor. Primed by a sample-barcoded 5' primer and a J-beta primer mix, a second PCR proceeded for 7 to 11 cycles. TCRdb ran MiXCR on the 5' RACE reads and lists one entry per CDR3 protein. The data hold 1.5 million to 2 million distinct CDR3 sequences, with around 42% observed a single time. Germline V lookup: CDR1 LGHNT, CDR2 FRNRAP. J lost 13 bases, V lost 4 bases, and 10 bases had no gene match. The CDR3 runs 15 residues.

This clonotype originated in a human donor in good health. This sequence joins TRBV12-5 and TRBJ2-1; 13 nucleotides line up with TRBD2. What was sequenced was blood. CDR3 loop: CASGSTSGGARFQFF. The CDR3 DNA reads TGTGCTAGTGGTTCTACTAGCGGGGGGGCCCGGTTTCAGTTCTTC.